Presented here are 5 T cell receptor beta chains from one specimen sequenced in a study of cytomegalovirus exposure and HLA in healthy donors. Primers for the PCR totalled 60 Vbeta and 13 Jbeta. The data were produced by immunoSEQ multiplex PCR, yet TCRdb's version contains in-frame clones alone and is incomplete. The sample includes approximately 120,000 clones. Sequences were obtained from PBMCs. The receptors shown here come from a man between 35 and 55 years old in good health and CMV-seronegative.

This chain links TRBV2 with TRBJ2-7, with TRBD2 as a possible D gene (6 bases). The CDR3 runs to 14 residues. Germline CDR1 SNHLY, CDR2 FYNNEI. Trimming removed 7 bases at V and 2 bases at J, with 15 bases between. Here the CDR3 DNA reads TGTGCCAGCAACCGAGGACGGGGGACCTACGAGCAGTACTTC. Residues: CASNRGRGTYEQYF.

The rearrangement uses TRBV5-1 and TRBJ2-3, with 9 bases identical to TRBD2. The germline V gene encodes CDR1 SGHRS and CDR2 YFSETQ. The V gene end was trimmed by 4 bases and the J gene end by 4 bases; junction bases not matched to a gene: 7. This CDR3 is built from 15 residues. The CDR3 loop is CASSPQRGAPDTQYF. The CDR3 coding sequence is TGCGCCAGCAGCCCCCAGCGGGGGGCCCCAGATACGCAGTATTTT.

This chain connects TRBV28 to TRBJ2-3, with TRBD1 matching over 9 bases. The CDR3 has 13 amino acids. Germline lookup yields CDR1 MDHEN and CDR2 SYDVKM. V lost 6 bases to trimming and J lost 9 bases; unmatched junction nucleotides: 7. The CDR3, as DNA: TGTGCCAGCAGGGTCCCGGGACAGGGCACGCAGTATTTT. Its protein is CASRVPGQGTQYF.

The gene calls are TRBV28 and TRBJ2-5; tentative D call: TRBD2 (6 bases). The end of the DNA fits TRBJ2-7 better, so the J call may be wrong. This CDR3 is built from 15 residues. Looked up from germline, CDR1 is MDHEN and CDR2 is SYDVKM. This chain's CDR3 is CASSAGGTHNYEQYF. DNA for the CDR3: TGTGCCAGCAGTGCCGGTGGGACTCATAACTACGAGCAGTACTTC.

The rearrangement uses TRBV5-6 and TRBJ2-7, with 8 bases that match TRBD2. CDR1 is SGHDT, CDR2 YYEEEE, per germline. The CDR3 is 15 residues long. V trimming: 5 bases; J trimming: 5 bases; junction bases outside the gene matches: 12. This CDR3 reads CASSPWGLVLHEQYF. CDR3 nucleotides: TGTGCCAGCAGTCCGTGGGGACTAGTCCTCCACGAGCAGTACTTC.